The rows below give T cell receptor beta chains drawn from one sample of a study of control samples from healthy donors and cancer patients. This table comes from immunoSEQ multiplex PCR, and its TCRdb copy is limited to in-frame clones, with some not included. The data contain 88,000 or so clones, around 94% of them singletons. Material for sequencing was blood. Source of these receptors: a woman younger than 35 in good health. Each CDR3 is given with its conserved first and last residue. The D gene is left open where the match is weak.

.,TRBV5-4,TRBJ1-2,CASSLRNRDGYTF,TGTGCCAGCAGCCTAAGGAACAGGGACGGCTACACCTTC
TRBD1,TRBV27,TRBJ2-7,CASRKQGVLGAYEQYF,TGTGCCAGCCGCAAGCAGGGGGTTCTAGGGGCCTACGAGCAGTACTTC
.,TRBV28,TRBJ1-5,CASSLQGRSNQPQHF,TGTGCCAGCAGTTTACAGGGGCGGAGCAATCAGCCCCAGCATTTT
.,TRBV6-5,TRBJ2-1,CASSPYRSYNEQFF,TGTGCCAGCAGTCCATATCGATCCTACAATGAGCAGTTCTTC
.,TRBV5-1,TRBJ1-2,CASSSLGTDYGYTF,TGCGCCAGCAGCTCACTAGGGACGGACTATGGCTACACCTTC
.,TRBV4-2,TRBJ2-7,CASSQVGYEQYF,TGTGCCAGCAGCCAAGTGGGTTACGAGCAGTACTTC
.,TRBV7-3,TRBJ2-3,CASSLTGTTDTQYF,TGTGCCAGCAGCTTAACGGGCACCACAGATACGCAGTATTTT
.,TRBV7-3,TRBJ2-1,CASSIGGTNNEQFF,TGTGCCAGCAGCATTGGGGGGACAAACAATGAGCAGTTCTTC
TRBD1,TRBV19,TRBJ1-5,CATRRTGSSLGNQPQHF,TGTGCCACCCGGCGGACAGGGAGCTCCTTGGGCAATCAGCCCCAGCATTTT
.,TRBV5-6,TRBJ2-5,CASSHQETQYF,TGTGCCAGCAGCCACCAAGAGACCCAGTACTTC
TRBD2,TRBV23-1,TRBJ2-1,CASSQSKIAGNNEQFF,TGCGCCAGCAGTCAATCGAAGATAGCGGGGAACAATGAGCAGTTCTTC